The 25 T cell receptor beta chains below all came from one sample that was sequenced in a study of shared clonotypes between healthy human individuals (TCRdb year 2020). The library was made by the immunoSEQ multiplex PCR assay. In its TCRdb copy, this immuneACCESS table keeps in-frame sequences only and misses some clones. Where compared with another copy, unresolved V genes explain less than half of these, and the others have no known cause. The sample profile shows more than 2 million clones; 90% to 97% of them were found once. Roughly 0.13% of the sample rests with the top ten. The sample consisted of naive CD4+ T cells sorted from blood. The sample's cell subset or site label, in plain terms: CD45RA+ positively selected. All receptors derive from a man younger than 35 in good health.

V gene TRBV10-3 combines with J gene TRBJ1-4; unclear D gene. V was shortened by 10 bases and J by 3 bases, with 12 bases between the two germline ends. The germline V gene encodes CDR1 ENHRY and CDR2 SYGVKD. This CDR3 has 13 amino acids. This CDR3 is CATKTAPNEKLFF. Here the CDR3 DNA reads TGTGCCACAAAGACGGCGCCTAATGAAAAACTGTTTTTT.

CDR3 DNA: TGTGCCAGCAGTGACCATGGAGGACAGACAGATACGCAGTATTTT. It specifies CASSDHGGQTDTQYF. V usage is TRBV9 and J usage is TRBJ2-3, with TRBD1 as a possible D gene (6 bases). The germline gives CDR1 SGDLS, CDR2 YYNGEE. Trimming removed 5 bases at V and 3 bases at J, with 16 bases between. CDR3 length: 15 residues.

This chain uses TRBV5-1 with TRBJ1-3; D is unclear. The CDR3 totals 14 residues. Germline CDR1 is SGHRS and CDR2 is YFSETQ. V was trimmed by 6 bases and J by 0 bases, leaving 10 bases between them. The CDR3 region is CASNDGDSGNTIYF. In DNA form, the CDR3 reads TGCGCCAGCAACGACGGGGACTCTGGAAACACCATATATTTT.

The V and J genes are TRBV27 and TRBJ1-4; the D is unclear. Trimming took 5 bases from V and 10 from J, leaving 17 bases between them. The germline CDR1 and CDR2 sequences are MNHEY and SMNVEV (reference sequence). This CDR3 has 14 amino acids. In nucleotides, the CDR3 is TGTGCCAGCAGTGCAGACACTTATCTAGGAAAACTGTTTTTT. Its translation: CASSADTYLGKLFF.

The chain carries TRBV4-3 and TRBJ2-3, with D perhaps matching TRBD1 or TRBD2 (6 bases each). The CDR3 covers 15 residues. The ends were cut back, 1 base at V and 1 base at J, with 9 bases in the middle. Germline CDR1 and CDR2: LGHNA and YSLEER. The CDR3 coding sequence is TGCGCCAGCAGCCAAGTCCGGGGGCGCACAGATACGCAGTATTTT. As protein: CASSQVRGRTDTQYF.

The CDR3 DNA reads TGTGCCAGCAGCAACAAGAACACCGGGGAGCTGTTTTTT. It yields the protein CASSNKNTGELFF. The V gene is TRBV5-6, the J gene TRBJ2-2; D is ambiguous. V shed 4 bases and J shed 1 base, with 5 bases lying between them. Germline assignment: CDR1 SGHDT and CDR2 YYEEEE. CDR3 size: 13 residues.

The chain recombines TRBV19 with TRBJ2-7; TRBD2 matches 7 bases. V trimming: 5 bases; J trimming: 5 bases; junction bases outside the gene matches: 12. CDR1 is LNHDA, CDR2 SQIVND, per germline (reference sequence). This CDR3 contains 15 residues. CDR3 nucleotide sequence: TGTGCCAGTAGTTTCCTCCCGGGAGGTTACGACGAGCAGTACTTC. Translated, it gives CASSFLPGGYDEQYF.

The V call is TRBV6-6, the J call TRBJ1-2; 8 nucleotides match TRBD1. Germline assignment: CDR1 MNHNY and CDR2 SVGAGI (reference sequence). This CDR3 contains 14 residues. V gave up 5 bases and J gave up 8 bases; unmatched junction bases: 10. Written as DNA, the CDR3 is TGTGCCAGCAGTCCGTCTCAGGGGGCGCGGGGCTACACCTTC. Encoded protein: CASSPSQGARGYTF.

Here the CDR3 DNA reads TGTGCCAGCAGAACCGGGACAGCAAACTATGGCTACACCTTC. Translation: CASRTGTANYGYTF. The rearrangement uses TRBV6-5 and TRBJ1-2; 7 bases are a match to TRBD1. This CDR3 has 14 amino acids. The germline CDR1 and CDR2 sequences are MNHEY and SVGAGI. V was clipped by 6 bases and J by 2 bases; unmatched bases: 6.

This clone has only one observation. This rearrangement joins TRBV10-3 to TRBJ1-5; TRBD1 aligns across 9 bases. This CDR3 has 16 residues. In germline, CDR1 is ENHRY, CDR2 SYGVKD. V was pared by 0 bases and J by 4 bases, with 4 bases of the junction left unmatched. The CDR3: CAISESGTGTNQPQHF. The CDR3 nucleotides are TGTGCCATCAGTGAGTCCGGGACAGGGACAAATCAGCCCCAGCATTTT.

The chain is built from TRBV7-2 and TRBJ2-7, with D maybe TRBD2 (6 bases). The CDR3 sequence is 16 residues long. Trimming cost V 1 base and J 2 bases, with 15 bases left between them. Germline values: CDR1 SGHTA, CDR2 FQGNSA. DNA for the CDR3: TGTGCCAGCAGCTTAGTGGGGGGTGGAGGTGCCTACGAGCAGTACTTC. Amino acid sequence: CASSLVGGGGAYEQYF.

This rearrangement joins TRBV7-9 to TRBJ2-4; D ambiguous. V was cut by 5 bases and J by 5 bases, with 10 bases left in between. CDR3 length equals 13 residues. Looked up from germline, CDR1 is SEHNR and CDR2 is FQNEAQ (reference sequence). The CDR3 reads CASSPRWENIQYF. The DNA for the CDR3 is TGTGCCAGCAGCCCAAGGTGGGAAAACATTCAGTACTTC.

This clone came up once. This chain connects TRBV30 to TRBJ2-7; the match to TRBD1 covers 8 bases. The V segment lost 4 bases and the J segment 3 bases; nucleotides outside the gene matches: 5. Germline V gene lookup returns CDR1 GTSNPN and CDR2 SVGIG (reference sequence). The CDR3 sequence is 13 residues long. CDR3 bases: TGTGCCTGGACCGCGGACAGGGTCTACGAGCAGTACTTC. The encoded protein is CAWTADRVYEQYF. Full variable domain (missing parts from reference TRBV30 and TRBJ2-7): SQTIHQWPATLVQPVGSPLSLECTVEGTSNPNLYWYRQAAGRGLQLLFYSVGIGQISSEVPQNLSASRPQDRQFILSSKKLLLSDSGFYLCAWTADRVYEQYFGPGTRLTVT.

This clone was recorded once. The rearrangement joins TRBV6-1 to TRBJ2-1; no clear D gene. Germline lookup yields CDR1 MNHNS and CDR2 SASEGT. The V gene lost 7 bases and the J gene lost 0 bases, with 10 bases spanning the gap. The CDR3 sequence is 14 residues long. CDR3 loop: CASMVLGSYNEQFF. The CDR3, as DNA: TGTGCCAGCATGGTTTTAGGCTCCTACAATGAGCAGTTCTTC.

This rearrangement joins TRBV6-5 to TRBJ1-2; D gene unclear. There are 14 residues in the CDR3. Germline V gives CDR1 MNHEY, CDR2 SVGAGI. The ends were cut back, 5 bases at V and 4 bases at J, with 14 bases in the middle. The CDR3 here is CASSPITLGYGYTF. The CDR3 DNA sequence: TGTGCCAGCAGTCCCATCACCCTGGGCTATGGCTACACCTTC.

The rearrangement joins TRBV30 to TRBJ2-7, with D tentatively TRBD1 or TRBD2 (6 bases each). Germline CDR1 reads GTSNPN; CDR2 reads SVGIG (reference sequence). The V and J ends lost 2 bases and 5 bases respectively, with 16 bases between them. This CDR3 has 14 residues. The CDR3 sequence: CAWSRTGATDEQYF. CDR3 coding DNA: TGTGCCTGGAGTCGAACGGGGGCAACCGACGAGCAGTACTTC.

This chain joins TRBV29-1 and TRBJ1-1; TRBD1 agrees at 7 bases. V shed 7 bases, J shed 4 bases, and the junction held 12 bases outside the gene matches. Germline CDR1 reads SQVTM; CDR2 reads ANQGSEA. The CDR3 totals 14 residues. CDR3 nucleotide sequence: TGCAGCGGGAGACAGGGAAGTACTCGCACTGAAGCTTTCTTT. Encoded protein: CSGRQGSTRTEAFF.

The V and J genes are TRBV5-6 and TRBJ1-4; D is ambiguous. V lost 4 bases, J lost 8 bases, and 12 bases lay in between. Looked up from germline, CDR1 is SGHDT and CDR2 is YYEEEE. CDR3 length: 13 residues. This CDR3 reads CASSLRKLEKLFF. In DNA, the CDR3 is TGTGCCAGCAGCCTGCGGAAACTCGAAAAACTGTTTTTT.

The rearrangement links TRBV29-1 to TRBJ2-3, with no clear D. This CDR3 is 13 amino acids long. The V end was cut by 3 bases, the J end by 3 bases, with 10 bases between. Per germline, CDR1 SQVTM and CDR2 ANQGSEA. For the CDR3, the DNA is TGCAGCGTTGACCTCTACGGGACAGATACGCAGTATTTT. Its protein product is CSVDLYGTDTQYF.

Points on this clone: Its ends do not fully match the called genes, so a read error is possible. The gene calls are TRBV10-1 and TRBJ2-7; D is unresolved. The V gene's germline CDR1 is WNHNN and CDR2 SYGVQD (reference sequence). The CDR3 totals 15 residues. This chain's CDR3 is CASSDTPNPSDEQYF. The CDR3, as DNA: TGCGCCAGCAGCGACACGCCTAACCCCTCCGACGAGCAGTACTTC.

The rearrangement links TRBV30 to TRBJ2-3; TRBD2 matches 10 bases. Unmatched junction bases numbered 4, after V lost 4 bases and J lost 12 bases. The CDR3 covers 11 residues. The germline CDR1 and CDR2 sequences are GTSNPN and SVGIG (reference sequence). The CDR3 DNA follows: TGTGCCTGGACCCTAGCGGGAGTACAGTATTTT. Its protein is CAWTLAGVQYF.

Turning to this clone: Other DNA sequences of this sample code for an identical CDR3. V usage is TRBV11-2 and J usage is TRBJ1-6; a weak D match, TRBD1 (5 bases). Germline CDR1 is SGHAT and CDR2 is FQNNGV. Trimming took 2 bases from V and 7 from J, leaving 6 bases between them. The CDR3 totals 13 residues. The CDR3 reads CASSLQGNSPLHF. For the CDR3, the DNA is TGTGCCAGCAGCTTACAGGGCAATTCACCCCTCCACTTT.

The chain carries TRBV19 and TRBJ2-7; 10 bases map to TRBD1. This CDR3 comprises 16 residues. Germline trimming cut 5 bases from V and 0 bases from J; bases unmatched to any gene: 7. Germline V gene sequence: CDR1 LNHDA, CDR2 SQIVND (reference sequence). Here the CDR3 DNA reads TGTGCCAGTAGTCGACAGGGGGCGACCGCCTCCTACGAGCAGTACTTC. Its protein is CASSRQGATASYEQYF.

The chain uses TRBV9 and TRBJ2-2, with 7 bases aligning to TRBD1. CDR3 length: 16 amino acids. V was pared by 0 bases and J by 3 bases, with 5 bases of the junction left unmatched. Germline V gene data show CDR1 as SGDLS and CDR2 as YYNGEE. The CDR3 sequence is CASSVDPGTDTGELFF. For the CDR3, the DNA is TGTGCCAGCAGCGTAGACCCCGGGACAGACACCGGGGAGCTGTTTTTT.

The rearrangement joins TRBV29-1 to TRBJ2-1; the D gene is possibly TRBD2 (5 bases). CDR1 SQVTM and CDR2 ANQGSEA come from the germline V gene. The CDR3 contains 13 residues. V lost 5 bases, J lost 5 bases, and 13 bases lay in between. The DNA of the CDR3 is TGCAGCGTTCCCGGGCCGGGGAACAATGAGCAGTTCTTC. It yields the protein CSVPGPGNNEQFF.